This TCR beta chain was recovered during a study of monozygotic twins with inflammatory bowel disease. TCRdb re-called the 5' RACE reads, yielding one record per CDR3 amino acid sequence without DNA. This table holds 300,000 to 350,000 distinct CDR3 sequences. A roughly 2.5 ml blood sample was drawn per donor. Study-wide results and caveats: Fewer clonotypes were shared with others by IBD patients than by healthy twins, especially with disease activity.

Of note for this clonotype: Its cognate antigen is unknown.

The sample comprised blood. The sequence derives from a human donor with ulcerative colitis or Crohn's disease, or a healthy co-twin of an affected twin (not recorded which).

CDR3 sequence: CASSPNAGVKGGEQFF. The chain has TRBV18 and TRBJ2-1; the TCRdb call, TRBD2, lacks DNA for checking. Per germline, CDR1 KGHSH and CDR2 LQKENI. The CDR3 is made up of 16 amino acids.